Given below is one TCR beta chain in context. The data were taken from a study of blood T cell repertoires in COVID-19. Turning to the study itself: Sites across the United States, Italy and Spain contributed samples from acute and convalescent COVID-19. From T cells, B-cell-depleted T cells, or PBMCs came the material, which was cDNA or gDNA.

This CDR3 contains 13 residues. J was trimmed by 3 bases and V by 10 bases; bases with no gene match: 5. CDR1 and CDR2 (germline): LNHDA, SQIVND (reference sequence). Per the authors' pipeline: Nucleated cell counts were estimated from reference gene primer amplification. The repertoire was sequenced with immunoSEQ multiplex PCR; TCRdb's copy has only in-frame clones and lacks some. V and J calls and clone size are those listed in that table; D and trimming were worked out from the DNA. The data contain some 490,000 clones, 75% to 90% of them singletons. V is TRBV19 and J is TRBJ2-1; 8 bases are shared with TRBD1. Sequenced: peripheral blood. The TCR originated in a human donor in a cohort sampled during active COVID-19. CDR3 DNA: TGTGCCACCGAGGACAGGGTCTACAATGAGCAGTTCTTC. As protein: CATEDRVYNEQFF.